This section outlines one T cell receptor beta chain sequence together with its context. The source of the sample is a study of blood T cell repertoires in COVID-19. Overall study: Donors in the United States, Italy and Spain gave samples during acute or convalescent COVID-19. T cells, B-cell-depleted T cells, or PBMCs supplied cDNA or gDNA.

V lost 2 bases to trimming and J lost 3 bases; unmatched junction nucleotides: 8. The CDR3 spans 19 residues. CDR1 LGHNT and CDR2 FRNRAP come from the germline V gene. Per the study methods: Amplification from reference gene primers served as the basis for estimated nucleated cell counts. This table comes from immunoSEQ multiplex PCR, and its TCRdb copy is limited to in-frame clones, with some not included. For V, J and clone size, that table is used; D and trimming come from the DNA. The table has fewer than 85,000 clones, roughly four fifths seen once. This chain connects TRBV12-5 to TRBJ2-1, with 15 bases lining up with TRBD2. Sequences were obtained from peripheral blood. This TCR derives from a woman aged 55 to 70 with acute or convalescent COVID-19. CDR3 residues: CASGLPPGLAGGRYNEQFF. The CDR3 DNA sequence: TGTGCTAGTGGTTTGCCTCCGGGACTAGCGGGGGGACGCTACAATGAGCAGTTCTTC.